The sequence of this T cell receptor beta chain was determined in a study of graft-versus-host responses after intestinal transplantation. Germline CDR1 is SGHRS and CDR2 is YFSETQ. This CDR3 region has 15 residues. V was pared by 5 bases and J by 4 bases, with 13 bases between. Concerning this clone itself: What it binds is unknown.

The assay was immunoSEQ multiplex PCR, and TCRdb's table has in-frame clones only and misses some. The sample lists approximately 130,000 clones, approximately 94% occurring once. The sample was unstimulated CD4+ T cells sorted from spleen or lymph node cells, taken before intestinal transplant. The chain combines TRBV5-1 with TRBJ2-6; D possibly corresponds to TRBD1 (6 bases). The TCR comes from a human donor who received an intestinal transplant. CDR3 nucleotide sequence: TGCGCCAGCAGTCAAGATGGGACAGGGGCCAACGTCCTGACTTTC. It specifies CASSQDGTGANVLTF. Full variable domain (outside the CDR3, taken from reference TRBV5-1 and TRBJ2-6): KAGVTQTPRYLIKTRGQQVTLSCSPISGHRSVSWYQQTPGQGLQFLFEYFSETQRNKGNFPGRFSGRQFSNSRSEMNVSTLELGDSALYLCASSQDGTGANVLTFGAGSRLTVL.